The 28 T cell receptor beta chains listed next were all sequenced from one sample in a study of cytomegalovirus exposure and HLA in healthy donors. Clones were read by immunoSEQ multiplex PCR, and TCRdb kept only the in-frame ones, dropping some. In the table there are approximately 200,000 clones, 75% to 95% of which are singletons. Sequences were obtained from PBMCs. These receptors all come from a woman under 30 in good health and CMV-seronegative.

This clone was seen a single time. The J gene is TRBJ2-2, the V gene TRBV7-9; D is possibly TRBD1 (6 bases). CDR1 SEHNR and CDR2 FQNEAQ come from the germline V gene (reference sequence). Trimming took off 2 bases at V and 3 bases at J, with 10 bases between the two ends. There are 15 residues in the CDR3. As DNA, the CDR3 is TGTGCCAGCAGCTTACTTCCAGGGGACACCGGGGAGCTGTTTTTT. As protein: CASSLLPGDTGELFF.

Only a few counts were recorded for this clone. This chain links TRBV6-6 with TRBJ2-2; TRBD1 might be the D (6 bases). This CDR3 spans 13 amino acids. Trimming took 6 bases from V and 7 from J, leaving 12 bases between them. CDR1 and CDR2 from the germline V gene are MNHNY and SVGAGI (reference sequence). The CDR3 loop is CASRAGDHGELFF. The CDR3 DNA reads TGTGCCAGCAGGGCAGGGGATCACGGGGAGCTGTTTTTT.

This clone was observed once. V is TRBV4-1 and J is TRBJ1-3; 7 bases fit TRBD1. After removal of 0 bases from V and 4 bases from J, the junction contained 3 bases not matched to a gene. The length of the CDR3 is 15 residues. CDR1 is MGHRA and CDR2 is YSYEKL in the germline V gene. In DNA, the CDR3 is TGCGCCAGCAGCCAAGAAGGGGGCCTCGGAAACACCATATATTTT. This codes for CASSQEGGLGNTIYF.

This clone came up once. At one of its ends the junction is not consistent with the germline gene, which may arise from a read error. V and J are TRBV7-9 and TRBJ2-3, with 9 bases identical to TRBD2. This CDR3 spans 10 amino acids. CDR1 is SEHNR, CDR2 FQNEAQ, per germline (reference sequence). The DNA of the CDR3 is TGCGCGGGAGGGCCAGATACGCAGTATTTT. Translated: CAGGPDTQYF.

As regards this clone: One end of the junction varies from germline; a read error may be responsible. The V and J genes are TRBV7-7 and TRBJ2-1; D tentatively fits TRBD1 or TRBD2 (7 bases each). CDR3 length equals 13 residues. Germline values: CDR1 SSHAT, CDR2 FNYEAQ (reference sequence). Written as DNA, the CDR3 is TGTGCTAGCAGCAGGGGGGGAAATCTTGAGCAGTTCTTC. It specifies CASSRGGNLEQFF. Supplemented by reference TRBV7-7 and TRBJ2-1, the full variable domain reads GAGVSQSPRYKVTKRGQDVTLRCDPISSHATLYWYQQALGQGPEFLTYFNYEAQPDKSGLPSDRFSAERPEGSISTLTIQRTEQRDSAMYRCASSRGGNLEQFFGPGTRLTVL.

This clone was seen only once. The CDR3 region is CASSQFLGGQETQYF. In DNA form, the CDR3 reads TGTGCCAGCAGCCAATTCCTCGGTGGCCAAGAGACCCAGTACTTC. The chain is built from TRBV14 and TRBJ2-5, with D uncertain. Per germline, CDR1 SGHDN and CDR2 FVKESK. The CDR3 length is 15 residues. The V end lost 2 bases, the J end lost 1 base, and 11 bases lay between the germline ends.

This chain uses TRBV5-4 with TRBJ1-2; 8 nucleotides match TRBD1. V dropped 1 base and J dropped 7; count of bases not matched to a gene: 9. The CDR3 is 15 residues long. Germline CDR1 is SGHNT and CDR2 is YYREEE (reference sequence). The chain's CDR3 is CASSLLQGAGLGYTF. The CDR3 DNA is TGTGCCAGCAGCTTGTTGCAGGGGGCGGGTCTTGGCTACACCTTC.

The CDR3 reads CASSVGGTEETQYF. The CDR3 DNA reads as TGTGCCAGCAGCGTAGGCGGGACAGAAGAGACCCAGTACTTC. V usage is TRBV9 and J usage is TRBJ2-5; a possible D gene is TRBD1 (7 bases). Between the trimmed V and J ends, which lost 0 bases and 3 bases, there was a span of 9 bases. CDR1 and CDR2 (germline): SGDLS, YYNGEE. The CDR3 sequence is 14 residues long.

This chain joins TRBV6-1 and TRBJ2-5; D gene ambiguous. The end of the DNA is better explained by TRBJ2-7, so the J call may be wrong. Per the germline V gene, CDR1 is MNHNS and CDR2 is SASEGT. The CDR3 covers 13 residues. This chain's CDR3 is CASMGLTPYEQYF. Written as DNA, the CDR3 is TGTGCCAGCATGGGCCTCACACCCTACGAGCAGTACTTC.

This chain joins TRBV19 and TRBJ1-2, with D perhaps matching TRBD1 (6 bases). CDR1 LNHDA and CDR2 SQIVND come from the germline V gene (reference sequence). V dropped 6 bases and J dropped 5 bases, with 19 bases sitting between them. The CDR3 extends over 15 amino acids. The DNA for the CDR3 is TGTGCCAGTAGCAAAGGGGGTCAAGCCCTTTATGGCTACACCTTC. Translating gives CASSKGGQALYGYTF.

The chain carries TRBV6-5 and TRBJ2-1; D remains ambiguous. V lost 0 bases and J lost 8, with 5 bases in between. Germline V gene data show CDR1 as MNHEY and CDR2 as SVGAGI. The CDR3 runs to 12 residues. The CDR3 reads CASSYSRDEQFF. In nucleotides, the CDR3 is TGTGCCAGCAGTTACTCTCGTGATGAGCAGTTCTTC.

The chain has TRBV9 and TRBJ1-3; D not certain. V lost 4 bases, J lost 0 bases, and 11 bases lay in between. Germline CDR1 is SGDLS and CDR2 is YYNGEE. This CDR3 spans 15 amino acids. The CDR3 here is CASSPDSSSGNTIYF. The CDR3 coding sequence is TGTGCCAGCAGCCCAGACTCGAGCTCTGGAAACACCATATATTTT.

The V and J genes are TRBV28 and TRBJ2-1; 8 nucleotides line up with TRBD2. The CDR3 spans 17 residues. Losses at the gene ends were 3 bases for V and 6 bases for J; bases not matched to a gene: 13. Germline V gives CDR1 MDHEN, CDR2 SYDVKM. The CDR3 DNA reads as TGTGCCAGCAGTTTCCGAGCGGGAGTGCAGTATCGCAATGAGCAGTTCTTC. As protein: CASSFRAGVQYRNEQFF.

V is TRBV28 and J is TRBJ1-2; 10 bases are shared with TRBD1. The ends lost 7 bases at V and 4 bases at J; junction bases unmatched: 6. CDR3 length: 14 amino acids. Germline CDR1 MDHEN, CDR2 SYDVKM. Written as DNA, the CDR3 is TGTGCCAGCACGACAGGGGGCCAAGCCTATGGCTACACCTTC. Its protein is CASTTGGQAYGYTF.

V gene TRBV5-1 combines with J gene TRBJ2-3; 11 bases agree with TRBD2. Germline V CDR1 and CDR2: SGHRS, YFSETQ. The junction had 8 bases not matched to a gene; V was cut back by 0 bases and J by 14 bases. The CDR3 extends over 14 amino acids. CDR3: CASSLAGGTSGVYF. CDR3 nucleotides: TGCGCCAGCAGCTTGGCCGGGGGGACTAGCGGTGTGTATTTT.

A single count supports this clone. V and J are TRBV9 and TRBJ1-2; unclear D gene. The CDR3 length is 13 residues. The germline V gene has CDR1 SGDLS and CDR2 YYNGEE. With 3 bases removed from V and 5 bases from J, the gap between germline ends came to 11 bases. For the CDR3, the DNA is TGTGCCAGCAGCGCCCAACTGGTTTATGGCTACACCTTC. This encodes CASSAQLVYGYTF. The entire variable domain, with the rest obtained from reference TRBV9 and TRBJ1-2, is as follows: DSGVTQTPKHLITATGQRVTLRCSPRSGDLSVYWYQQSLDQGLQFLIQYYNGEERAKGNILERFSAQQFPDLHSELNLSSLELGDSALYFCASSAQLVYGYTFGSGTRLTVV.

This chain uses TRBV11-2 with TRBJ2-7, with D possibly TRBD1 on 5 matching bases. Germline assignment: CDR1 SGHAT and CDR2 FQNNGV. V lost 3 bases and J lost 2, with 8 bases in between. The CDR3 runs to 13 residues. CDR3 sequence: CASSFPGPYEQYF. DNA of the CDR3: TGTGCCAGCAGCTTCCCAGGGCCCTACGAGCAGTACTTC.

The chain couples TRBV28 to TRBJ1-1; D is perhaps TRBD1 (6 bases). The CDR3 extends over 15 amino acids. The germline V gene encodes CDR1 MDHEN and CDR2 SYDVKM. The germline V and J ends were trimmed by 6 bases and 1 base, with 15 bases remaining between them. The CDR3 is CASSPTGRANTEAFF. The CDR3 DNA follows: TGTGCCAGCAGCCCTACAGGGCGGGCGAACACTGAAGCTTTCTTT.

The chain links TRBV7-6 to TRBJ2-7; a weak D match, TRBD2 (5 bases). CDR3 length equals 14 residues. CDR1 is SGHVS and CDR2 is FNYEAQ in the germline V gene. Deletions cut 1 base from V and 4 bases from J, with 11 bases between. The CDR3 sequence is CASSLGGSKYEQYF. As DNA, the CDR3 is TGTGCCAGCAGCTTAGGAGGGTCCAAGTACGAGCAGTACTTC.

CDR3 DNA sequence: TGCGCCAGCAGTAAAGACACGACCGCCTCTGGAAACACCATATATTTT. It encodes CASSKDTTASGNTIYF. The chain carries TRBV10-1 and TRBJ1-3, with D hard to call. The ends were cut back, 5 bases at V and 0 bases at J, with 14 bases in the middle. There are 16 residues in the CDR3. Per the germline V gene, CDR1 is WNHNN and CDR2 is SYGVQD (reference sequence).

This rearrangement joins TRBV10-3 to TRBJ1-2, with 10 bases fitting TRBD1. The germline V gene has CDR1 ENHRY and CDR2 SYGVKD. The V segment lost 7 bases and the J segment 2 bases; nucleotides outside the gene matches: 4. This CDR3 spans 14 amino acids. The CDR3 sequence is CAINPGQGNYGYTF. Here the CDR3 DNA reads TGTGCCATCAATCCGGGACAGGGGAACTATGGCTACACCTTC.

The gene calls are TRBV30 and TRBJ1-1; 8 bases map to TRBD1. Unmatched junction bases numbered 4, after V lost 3 bases and J lost 4 bases. Germline lookup yields CDR1 GTSNPN and CDR2 SVGIG (reference sequence). There are 13 residues in the CDR3. CDR3 loop: CAWSYDRGTEAFF. The CDR3 DNA reads TGTGCCTGGAGCTACGACAGGGGCACTGAAGCTTTCTTT.

This chain joins TRBV30 and TRBJ2-4, with 9 bases lining up with TRBD2. The germline V gene has CDR1 GTSNPN and CDR2 SVGIG (reference sequence). The V and J ends lost 7 bases and 3 bases, in that order; junction bases with no gene match: 4. This CDR3 has 13 amino acids. The CDR3 DNA follows: TGTGCCTTCAGAGCGGGAGGCAAAAACATTCAGTACTTC. Protein: CAFRAGGKNIQYF.

The V gene is TRBV27, the J gene TRBJ1-1, with TRBD1 identical over 7 bases. J lost 2 bases, V lost 7 bases, and 7 bases had no gene match. Germline CDR1 is MNHEY and CDR2 is SMNVEV (reference sequence). The CDR3 sequence is 14 residues long. In DNA, the CDR3 is TGTGCCAGCACCTCGTTAGGGGGCAACACTGAAGCTTTCTTT. Translating it yields CASTSLGGNTEAFF.

In its sample, this clone was seen once. The chain uses TRBV19 and TRBJ1-2, with a possible D match to TRBD1 (5 bases). This CDR3 is 15 amino acids long. Germline CDR1 reads LNHDA; CDR2 reads SQIVND (reference sequence). The V and J ends lost 4 bases and 4 bases respectively, with 16 bases between them. The CDR3 here is CASSREDNLGYGYTF. The DNA for the CDR3 is TGTGCCAGTAGTAGGGAGGACAACCTGGGCTATGGCTACACCTTC.

The rearrangement links TRBV9 to TRBJ2-5, with D tentatively TRBD2 (5 bases). The CDR3 has 15 amino acids. The V end lost 0 bases, the J end lost 3 bases, and 12 bases lay between the germline ends. The germline V gene encodes CDR1 SGDLS and CDR2 YYNGEE. The CDR3 nucleotides read TGTGCCAGCAGCGTAGCAGGCGGGTTAAAAGAGACCCAGTACTTC. This sequence encodes CASSVAGGLKETQYF. The full variable domain, in which reference TRBV9 and TRBJ2-5 provide the parts outside the CDR3, is DSGVTQTPKHLITATGQRVTLRCSPRSGDLSVYWYQQSLDQGLQFLIQYYNGEERAKGNILERFSAQQFPDLHSELNLSSLELGDSALYFCASSVAGGLKETQYFGPGTRLLVL.

With respect to this clone: At the DNA level, this CDR3 is encoded by other sequences in the same sample as well. The J gene is TRBJ1-1, the V gene TRBV5-1, with 7 positions matching TRBD1. V was clipped by 1 base and J by 1 base; unmatched bases: 4. The V gene's germline CDR1 is SGHRS and CDR2 YFSETQ. This CDR3 spans 15 amino acids. Written as DNA, the CDR3 is TGCGCCAGCAGCTTGACCGGGACAGCGAACACTGAAGCTTTCTTT. Its protein is CASSLTGTANTEAFF.

The J gene is TRBJ1-1, the V gene TRBV6-1; D remains ambiguous. CDR3 length equals 12 residues. CDR1 and CDR2 from the germline V gene are MNHNS and SASEGT. Between the trimmed V and J ends, which lost 1 base and 3 bases, there was a span of 3 bases. This CDR3 is CASSEDYTEAFF. CDR3 bases: TGTGCCAGCAGTGAAGACTACACTGAAGCTTTCTTT.